This passage covers 25 T cell receptor beta chains from one sample sequenced in a study of blood T cell repertoires in COVID-19. Here immunoSEQ multiplex PCR was the method, and the copy in TCRdb shows in-frame clones only, minus some. The sample contains about 40,000 clones, roughly 84% of which appear only once. The material sequenced was peripheral blood. The origin of the receptors is a woman in her 70s with acute or convalescent COVID-19.

This clone was detected a few times. The chain employs TRBV7-6 and TRBJ2-7; a weak D match, TRBD2 (6 bases). The CDR3 has 15 residues. Trimming stripped 3 bases from V and 5 bases from J, with 17 bases between. Per germline, CDR1 SGHVS and CDR2 FNYEAQ. The DNA for the CDR3 is TGTGCCAGCAGCTTGGAGACTAGTCTCTTGAACGAGCAGTACTTC. Translating it yields CASSLETSLLNEQYF.

The J gene is TRBJ2-3, the V gene TRBV5-1; 8 bases are shared with TRBD1. The CDR3 loop spans 15 amino acids. After removal of 4 bases from V and 1 base from J, the junction contained 5 bases not matched to a gene. Germline V gene sequence: CDR1 SGHRS, CDR2 YFSETQ. The CDR3 DNA is TGCGCCAGCAGCGCTGCGGGACAGGGCACAGATACGCAGTATTTT. Encoded protein: CASSAAGQGTDTQYF.

This chain links TRBV7-8 with TRBJ1-5, with TRBD1 matching 7 bases. The CDR3 extends over 16 amino acids. Germline values: CDR1 SGHVS, CDR2 FQNEAQ. V lost 4 bases, J lost 5 bases, and 11 bases stayed unmatched. The CDR3 protein is CASSSSRGGGDQPQHF. CDR3 DNA: TGTGCCAGCAGCTCCTCGCGTGGAGGGGGCGATCAGCCCCAGCATTTT.

The genes are TRBV11-2 and TRBJ2-5; D is perhaps TRBD2 (7 bases). CDR3 length equals 18 residues. V was cut by 0 bases and J by 0 bases, with 17 bases left in between. CDR1 and CDR2 from the germline V gene are SGHAT and FQNNGV. CDR3 protein: CASSLDPVTGRDQETQYF. CDR3 in DNA: TGTGCCAGCAGCTTAGATCCTGTTACAGGGAGGGACCAAGAGACCCAGTACTTC.

The V gene is TRBV24-1, the J gene TRBJ2-1; TRBD2 agrees at 9 bases. There are 16 residues in the CDR3. J was trimmed by 8 bases and V by 3 bases; bases with no gene match: 10. CDR1 is KGHDR, CDR2 SFDVKD, per germline. Here the CDR3 DNA reads TGTGCCACCAGTGATCCGGGACTAGCCCTCGGGTATGAGCAGTTCTTC. Protein sequence: CATSDPGLALGYEQFF.

The chain links TRBV7-2 to TRBJ2-1, with TRBD2 matching over 13 bases. Trimming cost V 4 bases and J 9 bases; bases outside gene matches: 6. In germline, CDR1 is SGHTA, CDR2 FQGNSA. This CDR3 contains 15 residues. The CDR3 DNA reads TGTGCCAGCAGCTCCCAGGGACTAGCGGGATTTGAGCAGTTCTTC. Its translation: CASSSQGLAGFEQFF.

The rearrangement uses TRBV6-5 and TRBJ1-6, with D perhaps TRBD1 (5 bases). Germline lookup yields CDR1 MNHEY and CDR2 SVGAGI. The CDR3 is 13 amino acids. Trimming took off 6 bases at V and 8 bases at J, with 11 bases between the two ends. In nucleotides, the CDR3 is TGTGCCAGCAGAGATCGGGGGGATTCACCCCTCCACTTT. The encoded protein is CASRDRGDSPLHF.

This clone was recorded once. The chain has TRBV28 and TRBJ2-7, with D maybe TRBD2 (6 bases). This CDR3 has 16 amino acids. Germline CDR1 is MDHEN and CDR2 is SYDVKM. Trimming removed 5 bases at V and 3 bases at J, with 20 bases between. The CDR3 DNA follows: TGTGCCAGCAGTCCTGGGCTAGCGACACCCTACTACGAGCAGTACTTC. Protein: CASSPGLATPYYEQYF.

This clone was seen a handful of times. The genes are TRBV9 and TRBJ2-1; no clear D. The V end was cut by 4 bases, the J end by 9 bases, with 11 bases between. Germline V gene data show CDR1 as SGDLS and CDR2 as YYNGEE. The CDR3 consists of 12 residues. The CDR3 bases are TGTGCCAGCAGCCCCCCATCGGGTGAGCAGTTCTTC. It translates to CASSPPSGEQFF.

This clone is labeled as medium-sized (0.01 to 0.1%). CDR3 coding DNA: TGTGCCAGCAGTTTACGAGGCGGCACCTCCTACGAGCAGTACTTC. Encoded protein: CASSLRGGTSYEQYF. The chain couples TRBV27 to TRBJ2-7; no reliable D call. Germline loops: CDR1 MNHEY, CDR2 SMNVEV (reference sequence). CDR3 length equals 15 residues. Trimming took off 2 bases at V and 0 bases at J, with 11 bases between the two ends.

V usage is TRBV19 and J usage is TRBJ2-3, with 7 bases that match TRBD1. CDR3 length: 15 residues. Germline CDR1 and CDR2: LNHDA and SQIVND (reference sequence). J was trimmed by 4 bases and V by 3 bases; bases with no gene match: 7. The CDR3 DNA sequence: TGTGCCAGTAGTATCAAGGGGGCGAAGTCAGATACGCAGTATTTT. This gives the protein CASSIKGAKSDTQYF.

The chain combines TRBV5-1 with TRBJ2-6; 9 nucleotides line up with TRBD1. This CDR3 is built from 17 residues. J gave up 4 bases and V 2 bases, and 7 bases lay outside the gene matches. Germline CDR1 is SGHRS and CDR2 is YFSETQ. CDR3 sequence (DNA): TGCGCCAGCAGCTTAACAGGGGGCGCTTCGGGGGCCAACGTCCTGACTTTC. It encodes CASSLTGGASGANVLTF.

The chain links TRBV6-5 to TRBJ2-2; 8 bases agree with TRBD2. CDR3 size: 16 residues. After removal of 0 bases from V and 7 bases from J, the junction contained 7 bases not matched to a gene. Germline CDR1 reads MNHEY; CDR2 reads SVGAGI. CDR3 region: CASSYSSGSHIGELFF. CDR3 sequence (DNA): TGTGCCAGCAGTTACTCGAGCGGGAGTCATATCGGGGAGCTGTTTTTT.

This chain connects TRBV4-2 to TRBJ1-2; 9 nucleotides agree with TRBD1. Germline CDR1 reads LGHNA; CDR2 reads YNFKEQ. The CDR3 is made up of 14 amino acids. V was clipped by 4 bases and J by 5 bases; unmatched bases: 5. The CDR3 sequence is CASSLDRGMYGYTF. The CDR3 DNA reads TGTGCCAGCAGCCTGGACAGGGGAATGTATGGCTACACCTTC.

This clone was picked up a small number of times. The chain is built from TRBV15 and TRBJ2-2, with D possibly TRBD2 on 5 matching bases. V was pared by 5 bases and J by 7 bases, with 8 bases between. The CDR3 loop spans 12 amino acids. Germline V lookup: CDR1 LNHNV, CDR2 YYDKDF (reference sequence). The CDR3 is CATSEGDGELFF. CDR3 bases: TGTGCCACCAGCGAGGGAGACGGGGAGCTGTTTTTT.

The chain employs TRBV7-8 and TRBJ1-5, with D maybe TRBD1 (5 bases). Per the germline V gene, CDR1 is SGHVS and CDR2 is FQNEAQ. V gave up 2 bases and J gave up 4 bases, with 18 bases separating them. The CDR3 loop spans 17 amino acids. The CDR3 spells CASSLRGPGLWNQPQHF. CDR3 DNA: TGTGCCAGCAGCTTACGTGGACCGGGACTCTGGAATCAGCCCCAGCATTTT.

The chain has TRBV29-1 and TRBJ2-7; TRBD1 might be the D (6 bases). V was shortened by 5 bases and J by 3 bases, with 23 bases between the two germline ends. Germline CDR1 and CDR2: SQVTM and ANQGSEA. This CDR3 region has 16 residues. CDR3 sequence: CSVKRLGVGGSYEQYF. The DNA for the CDR3 is TGCAGCGTTAAGCGGTTGGGGGTAGGGGGAAGCTACGAGCAGTACTTC.

This sequence joins TRBV11-2 and TRBJ2-7; a weak D match, TRBD2 (6 bases). CDR1 and CDR2 from the germline V gene are SGHAT and FQNNGV. The length of the CDR3 is 15 residues. V was clipped by 2 bases and J by 1 base, with 12 bases between them. DNA for the CDR3: TGTGCCAGCAGCTTACCAGGGACTGGATCCTACGAGCAGTACTTC. Protein product: CASSLPGTGSYEQYF.

The chain employs TRBV24-1 and TRBJ2-3; D uncertain. With 6 bases removed from V and 3 bases from J, the gap between germline ends came to 3 bases. The CDR3 spans 11 residues. Germline assignment: CDR1 KGHDR and CDR2 SFDVKD. CDR3 in amino acids: CATSYTDTQYF. The CDR3 bases are TGTGCCACCAGTTATACAGATACGCAGTATTTT.

CDR3 bases: TGCGCCAGCAGCTTGACGGAGAACTATGGCTACACCTTC. It translates to CASSLTENYGYTF. The rearrangement uses TRBV5-1 and TRBJ1-2, with D unclear. Trimming took off 1 base at V and 2 bases at J, with 6 bases between the two ends. The germline V gene has CDR1 SGHRS and CDR2 YFSETQ. The CDR3 consists of 13 residues.

J is TRBJ2-7 and V is TRBV29-1, with TRBD2 as a possible D gene (6 bases). The germline V and J ends were trimmed by 1 base and 5 bases, with 18 bases remaining between them. Germline V gene sequence: CDR1 SQVTM, CDR2 ANQGSEA. The CDR3 spans 15 residues. This CDR3 is CSVEGGGSRVNEQYF. In nucleotides, the CDR3 is TGCAGCGTTGAAGGTGGGGGGAGTAGGGTTAACGAGCAGTACTTC.

This clone was found a few times. The chain combines TRBV27 with TRBJ1-2; TRBD1 aligns across 8 bases. The CDR3 extends over 14 amino acids. J was trimmed by 7 bases and V by 5 bases; bases with no gene match: 9. In germline, CDR1 is MNHEY, CDR2 SMNVEV (reference sequence). CDR3 DNA: TGTGCCAGCAGTCCCCGACAGGGGACGTTTGGCTACACCTTC. This translates into CASSPRQGTFGYTF.

This clone was counted a few times. The rearrangement uses TRBV24-1 and TRBJ1-5; 8 bases are shared with TRBD1. Germline V gene data show CDR1 as KGHDR and CDR2 as SFDVKD. J gave up 11 bases and V 3 bases, and 20 bases lay outside the gene matches. CDR3 length: 18 amino acids. CDR3 region: CATSDPAGTAGGQGTQHF. The DNA for the CDR3 is TGTGCCACCAGTGATCCAGCCGGGACAGCCGGCGGACAGGGAACCCAGCATTTT.

The rearrangement joins TRBV2 to TRBJ2-1, with 8 nucleotides matching TRBD2. Trimming at V came to 2 bases and at J to 10 bases, leaving 13 bases not matched to a gene. CDR1 is SNHLY and CDR2 is FYNNEI in the germline V gene. The CDR3 consists of 16 residues. This chain's CDR3 is CASSERGRTSLGEQFF. The CDR3 bases are TGTGCCAGCAGTGAACGGGGTCGGACTAGCTTAGGGGAGCAGTTCTTC.

The rearrangement links TRBV30 to TRBJ2-7, with a tentative D call TRBD2 (6 bases). The CDR3 runs 13 residues. From germline, CDR1 is GTSNPN and CDR2 SVGIG (reference sequence). With 8 bases removed from V and 3 bases from J, the gap between germline ends came to 17 bases. CDR3 DNA: TGTGCCGTAACCGCGGGGACCCTCTACGAGCAGTACTTC. It translates to CAVTAGTLYEQYF.